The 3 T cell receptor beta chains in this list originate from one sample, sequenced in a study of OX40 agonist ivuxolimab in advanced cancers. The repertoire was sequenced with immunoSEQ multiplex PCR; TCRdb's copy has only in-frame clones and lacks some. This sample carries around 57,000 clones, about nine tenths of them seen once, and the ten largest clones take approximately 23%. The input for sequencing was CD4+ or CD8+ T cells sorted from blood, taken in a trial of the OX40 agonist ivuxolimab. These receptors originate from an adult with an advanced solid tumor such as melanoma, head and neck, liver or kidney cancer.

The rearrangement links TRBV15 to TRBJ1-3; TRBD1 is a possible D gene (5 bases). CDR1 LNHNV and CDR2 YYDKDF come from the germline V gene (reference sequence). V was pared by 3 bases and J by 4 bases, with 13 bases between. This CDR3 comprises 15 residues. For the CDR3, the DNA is TGTGCCACCAGCAGGAGCAGGGCGGCAGGAAACACCATATATTTT. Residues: CATSRSRAAGNTIYF.

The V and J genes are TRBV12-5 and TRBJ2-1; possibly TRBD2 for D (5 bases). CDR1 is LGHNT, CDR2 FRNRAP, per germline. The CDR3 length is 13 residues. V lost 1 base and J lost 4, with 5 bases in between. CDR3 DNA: TGTGCTAGTGGTTTGGGGACTTACAATGAGCAGTTCTTC. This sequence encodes CASGLGTYNEQFF.

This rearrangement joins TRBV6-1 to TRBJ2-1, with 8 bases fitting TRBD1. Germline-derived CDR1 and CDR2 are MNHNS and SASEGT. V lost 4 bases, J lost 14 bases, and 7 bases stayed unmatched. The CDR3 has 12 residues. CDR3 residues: CASSAMTGVEFF. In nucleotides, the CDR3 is TGTGCCAGCAGTGCAATGACAGGGGTCGAGTTCTTC.